The TCR beta chain under discussion was sequenced for a study of T-cell memory formation after mild COVID-19. Study-level background: The study found TCR clusters largely donor specific. Study-level results: Day 15 to 85 contracting clones showed balanced CD4/CD8; later expanders leaned CD4+. Some responding clones appeared in pre-infection memory, suggesting cross-reactive memory joined.

CDR1 is LNHDA and CDR2 is SQIVND in the germline V gene (reference sequence). Trimming left V 5 bases short and J 4 bases short, with 6 bases between. The CDR3 is 12 amino acids. This clonotype was seen only a few times. Antigen: not known. One entry per CDR3 protein, called by TCRdb with MiXCR from the 5' RACE reads. In the table there are over 150,000 distinct CDR3 sequences, 20% to 25% of which are singletons. The sequenced sample was PBMCs or a T cell subset sorted from them (not recorded which). The receptor's source is an adult woman who had mild COVID-19 (a few samples of this study predate the infection). Cell type and time point are not known. The J gene is TRBJ1-5, the V gene TRBV19, with D unclear. The CDR3 region is CASSATNQPQHF. CDR3 coding DNA: TGTGCCAGTAGTGCAACGAATCAGCCCCAGCATTTT.